This T cell receptor beta chain is from a study of T cell responses to AZD1222 COVID-19 vaccine (dated by TCRdb to the early 2020s). Notes on the research overall: TCR sequencing covered over 230 trial participants: roughly 200 given two doses of AZD1222 and about 26 given two doses of MenACWY control vaccine. Enrollment into the trials was organized by age into subgroups of 18-55, 56-69 and 70-plus years, and those subgroups contained approximately 150, 30 and 60 TCR-sequenced participants, respectively. Beyond this particular receptor, the publication reports: The 56-69-year group was small, and its depth increase did not reach significance, likely because of low power. Participants were mostly white British and included more females than males, and it was suggested by the authors that clonal diversity may have been underestimated. After two AZD1222 doses, spike-specific TCR breadth and depth were significantly higher than at day 0 and than in MenACWY recipients. Reportedly, almost half of the unique spike-specific TCRs recognized epitopes lying outside the regions that are mutated in the B.1.351 and B.1.1.7 variants. The vaccine-associated CD4 TCRs covered the entire spike protein, and the dominant responses fell in regions 160-218 and 743-854. Conclusions about previously exposed vaccinees are limited because only six or seven AZD1222 recipients were SARS-CoV-2 seropositive at baseline. No day 14 peak-response samples were available, so repertoires were characterized only after the peak T cell response.

This clone was detected only once. Its recognized antigen is unknown. Base-call qualities are not available, and no considerably larger clone is one nucleotide away. The time point tag for this specimen amounts to: baseline before first vaccination. In the paper's terms, the treatment or condition label means: meningococcal conjugate vaccine given as trial control. Vaccinee samples came from UK trials COV001 and COV002, including a single-blind randomized controlled phase 2/3 trial of AZD1222 (ChAdOx1 nCoV-19) in healthy adults. Trial participant PBMC samples were collected at day 0 and day 28 after the second dose for TCRbeta chain sequencing. The CDR3 regions of human TCRbeta chains were analyzed by immunosequencing. Under the source paper's analysis protocol: Repertoire TCRs were checked for matches against a reference library of SARS-CoV-2-specific TCRs that had been generated using the MIRA antigen-specificity platform. Breadth was defined as the fraction of unique TCRs that were SARS-CoV-2-associated, and depth was defined as the fraction of total T cells that were SARS-CoV-2-associated. Each spike-specific TCR was assigned to its reactive spike region and to a CD4 or CD8 class using the MIRA data. Log10-transformed breadth and depth values were compared by one-way ANOVA with Sidak's multiple comparisons tests. What TCRdb holds here is the immuneACCESS table cut down to in-frame rearrangements. Part of the clones is not present; checked against another copy, under half of the missing clones reflect an unresolved V gene, and the others are unexplained. V, J and clone size are taken as reported in that table, and D and trimming were inferred from the DNA itself. For this sample there are roughly 120,000 clones; 88% appear just once. The ten biggest clones cover roughly a sixth of the sample.

The sequences come from peripheral blood, collected on day 0 of MenACWY control vaccination. The sequence was collected from an adult in good health.

The CDR3 here reads CASSHRQFYNEQFF. In nucleotide form, the sequence is TGCGCCAGCAGCCATAGACAGTTTTACAATGAGCAGTTCTTC. The chain is made from TRBV4-1 and TRBJ2-1, with a tentative D gene TRBD1 over 5 matching bases. V lost 3 bases and J lost 4 bases; the stretch between them is 10 bases long. The germline V gene provides CDR1 MGHRA and CDR2 YSYEKL. The cysteine opens and the phenylalanine closes a CDR3 of 14 amino acids. The only DNA kept is the CDR3, 42 bases in frame from the first base.